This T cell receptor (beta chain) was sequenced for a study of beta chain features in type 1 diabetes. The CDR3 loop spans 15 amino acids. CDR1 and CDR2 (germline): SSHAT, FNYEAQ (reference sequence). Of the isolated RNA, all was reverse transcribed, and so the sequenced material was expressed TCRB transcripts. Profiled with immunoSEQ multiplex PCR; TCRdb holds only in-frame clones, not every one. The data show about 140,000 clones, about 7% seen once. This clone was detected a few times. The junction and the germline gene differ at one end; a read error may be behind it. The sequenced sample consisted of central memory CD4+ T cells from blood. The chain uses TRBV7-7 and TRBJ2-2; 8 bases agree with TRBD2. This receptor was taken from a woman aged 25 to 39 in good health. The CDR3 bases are TGTGCTAGCAGCTTAGCGGGACTCAACACCGGGGAGCTGTTTTTT. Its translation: CASSLAGLNTGELFF.